This is a list of T cell receptor beta chains from one sample in a study of shared clonotypes between healthy human individuals. Sequencing used immunoSEQ multiplex PCR; TCRdb keeps in-frame clones, though not all of them. The sample records over 1.5 million clones, around 98% being singletons. The sample consisted of naive CD4+ T cells sorted from blood. The receptors come from a young man in good health. Both conserved end residues are part of each CDR3. The D gene is left open where the match is weak. Size tells how often a clone was seen (once, few, many) or the class of an expanded clone, and some rows leave it out.

TRBD2 TRBJ2-1 TRBV29-1 NA TGCAGCGCCGGGACTAGCAGCTACAATGAGCAGTTCTTC CSAGTSSYNEQFF
NA TRBJ1-1 TRBV5-6 NA TGTGCCAGCAGCTTGAGGAGGGAGAACACTGAAGCTTTCTTT CASSLRRENTEAFF
NA TRBJ2-7 TRBV5-1 NA TGCGCCAGCAGCAACCCCGAGGACGAGCAGTACTTC CASSNPEDEQYF
TRBD1 TRBJ2-2 TRBV7-3 NA TGTGCCAGCAGCATGACAGGGTCAGGCGGGGAGCTGTTTTTT CASSMTGSGGELFF
NA TRBJ1-3 TRBV15 NA TGTGCCACCAGCAGAGAGGGCGACGGAAACACCATATATTTT CATSREGDGNTIYF
TRBD1 TRBJ2-7 TRBV29-1 once TGCAGCGTTGAATCGGGACAGGGGGTTGGCTACGAGCAGTACTTC CSVESGQGVGYEQYF
NA TRBJ2-7 TRBV27 NA TGTGCCAGCAGCGGCCCCCGGACAGTTTTGATCTACGAGCAGTACTTC CASSGPRTVLIYEQYF
NA TRBJ2-5 TRBV10-2 NA TGCGCCAGCAGTGGATCAGGCCAAGAGACCCAGTACTTC CASSGSGQETQYF
NA TRBJ2-7 TRBV6-1 NA TGTGCCAGCAGTGAATCTCTGCTCATCTACGAGCAGTACTTC CASSESLLIYEQYF
NA TRBJ1-3 TRBV18 NA TGTGCCAGCTCACCACGGGTCAGCGACTCTGGAAACACCATATATTTT CASSPRVSDSGNTIYF
NA TRBJ2-1 TRBV5-1 NA TGCGCCAGCAGCGCGGACAGTGGCTACCGCAATGAGCAGTTCTTC CASSADSGYRNEQFF
TRBD1 TRBJ2-5 TRBV11-2 NA TGTGCCAGCAGCCCGGACAGGGGACAAGAGACCCAGTACTTC CASSPDRGQETQYF
TRBD1 TRBJ2-3 TRBV29-1 NA TGCAGCACCGGGACAGCTAATATGGACACAGATACGCAGTATTTT CSTGTANMDTDTQYF
NA TRBJ2-5 TRBV20-1 NA TGCAGTGCTTGGCAAGAGACCCAGTACTTC CSAWQETQYF
TRBD1 TRBJ2-1 TRBV5-6 once TGTGCCAGCAGCTCCCCTTCCGGGACAGGGAAGATATACAATGAGCAGTTCTTC CASSSPSGTGKIYNEQFF
TRBD1 TRBJ2-7 TRBV5-4 NA TGTGCCAGCAGCAGAACAGGGGGCTCGGTCTCCGAGCAGTACTTC CASSRTGGSVSEQYF
NA TRBJ1-2 TRBV25-1 NA TGTGCCAGCAGTGAATCATGGATGCTCCTTAACTATGGCTACACCTTC CASSESWMLLNYGYTF
NA TRBJ2-7 TRBV7-6 NA TGTGCCAGCAGCTTAGGCGCTTGGAGCTCCTACGAGCAGTACTTC CASSLGAWSSYEQYF
TRBD1 TRBJ2-7 TRBV6-5 NA TGTGCCAGCAGTTACCTGGGGACAGACAACGAGCAGTACTTC CASSYLGTDNEQYF
NA TRBJ1-5 TRBV7-8 NA TGTGCCAGCAGCTTAGGGTCCACGGGAAATCAGCCCCAGCATTTT CASSLGSTGNQPQHF
TRBD2 TRBJ2-7 TRBV25-1 NA TGTGCTGCGGGAGTGCGGGAGTACGAGCAGTACTTC CAAGVREYEQYF
NA TRBJ2-2 TRBV18 NA TGTGCCAGCTCACCAACTGTGGGAGTATACACCGGGGAGCTGTTTTTT CASSPTVGVYTGELFF
NA TRBJ1-1 TRBV18 NA TGTGCCAGCTCACCACTAGAACTCGCTGAAGCTTTCTTT CASSPLELAEAFF
NA TRBJ1-5 TRBV7-7 NA TGTGCTAGCAGCTCCCGCGGCAGGGAGCTGTATAGCAATCAGCCCCAGCATTTT CASSSRGRELYSNQPQHF
TRBD2 TRBJ2-3 TRBV7-9 NA TGTGCCAGCAGCTCTCCGGGACTAAAGGGAGATACGCAGTATTTT CASSSPGLKGDTQYF
NA TRBJ2-1 TRBV28 NA TGTGCCAGCATCCGAAACGGACTGGGGCGGCAGTTCTTC CASIRNGLGRQFF
TRBD2 TRBJ2-3 TRBV19 NA TGTGCCAGTAGTATGTCTCTAGCGGGAGGAGATACGCAGTATTTT CASSMSLAGGDTQYF
TRBD2 TRBJ2-1 TRBV7-7 NA TGTGCCAGCAGCCCGGGTTTTTTGGGGACTAGAGTCTTCTTC CASSPGFLGTRVFF
TRBD2 TRBJ2-7 TRBV28 NA TGTGCCAGCAGTTTAATGGGTCGGGGACTAGCGGGAGTAGGTGAGCAGTACTTC CASSLMGRGLAGVGEQYF
NA TRBJ2-3 TRBV7-2 NA TGTGCCAGCAGCCCATACACAGATACGCAGTATTTT CASSPYTDTQYF
TRBD1 TRBJ1-5 TRBV30 once TGTGCCTGGAGTGTGGGGGACAGGGGGAATCAGCCCCAGCATTTT CAWSVGDRGNQPQHF
NA TRBJ2-4 TRBV5-6 NA TGTGCCAGCAGCTTGATCGGAGGGCGGGCCATTCAGTACTTC CASSLIGGRAIQYF
TRBD2 TRBJ2-1 TRBV6-5 NA TGTGCCAGCAGTCGCACTAGCGGCTCCTACAATGAGCAGTTCTTC CASSRTSGSYNEQFF
TRBD2 TRBJ2-4 TRBV28 NA TGTGCCAGCAGTTTCCGGATGCTAGCGGGGCTAGCCAAAAACATTCAGTACTTC CASSFRMLAGLAKNIQYF
NA TRBJ2-1 TRBV18 NA TGTGCCAGCTCACAAATGGAGGCGTCATACAATGAGCAGTTCTTC CASSQMEASYNEQFF
TRBD2 TRBJ2-7 TRBV5-1 once TGCGCCAGCAGCTTCGGACTAGCGATAGGGGGGGAGCAGTACTTC CASSFGLAIGGEQYF
TRBD1 TRBJ2-7 TRBV25-1 NA TGTGCCAGCAGTGGGGGACAGGGACTCTACGAGCAGTACTTC CASSGGQGLYEQYF
TRBD1 TRBJ2-1 TRBV5-1 NA TGCGCCAGCAGTACCCCCGGGGGGACAGGGAGTTCTGAGCAGTTCTTC CASSTPGGTGSSEQFF
TRBD1 TRBJ2-3 TRBV28 NA TGTGCCAGCAGTCCCCAAGGGACAGGGGTTAGCACAGATACGCAGTATTTT CASSPQGTGVSTDTQYF
TRBD1 TRBJ1-5 TRBV7-8 NA TGTGCCAGCAGCTTGCGGGGACAGGCGATCAATCAGCCCCAGCATTTT CASSLRGQAINQPQHF
TRBD1 TRBJ2-2 TRBV18 NA TGTGCCAGCTCACGCGAAATTCCCGGGACAGGGGACTCCGGGGAGCTGTTTTTT CASSREIPGTGDSGELFF
NA TRBJ1-5 TRBV6-6 NA TGTGCCAGCAGCCCCTTTACTTCTGATCAGCCCCAGCATTTT CASSPFTSDQPQHF
TRBD1 TRBJ1-4 TRBV28 NA TGTGCCAGCAGTTTAAGGACAGGGGTTAATGAAAAACTGTTTTTT CASSLRTGVNEKLFF
TRBD1 TRBJ2-2 TRBV11-2 NA TGTGCCAGCAGCCATCGGACAGGGATACCTACCGGGGAGCTGTTTTTT CASSHRTGIPTGELFF
TRBD1 TRBJ1-4 TRBV2 NA TGTGCCAGGGGACAGGGAAGGGCAACTAATGAAAAACTGTTTTTT CARGQGRATNEKLFF
TRBD2 TRBJ2-7 TRBV6-6 NA TGTGCCAGCAGTCGAGGGACTAGCGGTACCTACGAGCAGTACTTC CASSRGTSGTYEQYF